These T cell receptor beta chains were read from a single sample in a study of radiotherapy plus CTLA-4 blockade in lung cancer. This table comes from immunoSEQ multiplex PCR, and its TCRdb copy is limited to in-frame clones, with some not included. The sample includes more than 9,500 clones, about 86% seen only once; the top ten take 25% to 30%. This specimen consisted of peripheral blood, obtained from a patient treated with radiotherapy plus ipilimumab. The origin of the receptors is a human donor with non-small cell lung cancer that progressed on radiotherapy plus ipilimumab. Both conserved end residues are part of each CDR3. D genes are given only for firm matches. Clone size is not always given. Where it is, it says once, few, many or a class for expanded clones.

J gene: TRBJ1-1; D gene: TRBD1; clone size: -; V gene: TRBV6-5; CDR3 protein: CASQQGKNTEAFF; CDR3 DNA: TGTGCCAGCCAACAGGGGAAAAACACTGAAGCTTTCTTT
J gene: TRBJ2-1; D gene: -; clone size: -; V gene: TRBV5-8; CDR3 protein: CASSFGETNEQFF; CDR3 DNA: TGTGCCAGCAGCTTCGGGGAAACTAATGAGCAGTTCTTC
J gene: TRBJ2-5; D gene: TRBD2; clone size: -; V gene: TRBV5-4; CDR3 protein: CASSMKSGGAFETQYF; CDR3 DNA: TGTGCCAGCAGCATGAAAAGCGGGGGGGCTTTCGAGACCCAGTACTTC
J gene: TRBJ1-2; D gene: -; clone size: -; V gene: TRBV5-5; CDR3 protein: CASTNGISRKTYGYTF; CDR3 DNA: TGTGCCAGCACCAATGGTATCTCGCGAAAGACCTATGGCTACACCTTC
J gene: TRBJ2-5; D gene: -; clone size: -; V gene: TRBV5-5; CDR3 protein: CASSSKPQETQYF; CDR3 DNA: TGTGCCAGCAGCTCAAAGCCCCAAGAGACCCAGTACTTC
J gene: TRBJ1-3; D gene: -; clone size: -; V gene: TRBV5-1; CDR3 protein: CASRGSGNTIYF; CDR3 DNA: TGCGCCAGCAGGGGCTCTGGAAACACCATATATTTT
J gene: TRBJ2-7; D gene: -; clone size: -; V gene: TRBV6-5; CDR3 protein: CASSDGLHSYEQYF; CDR3 DNA: TGTGCCAGCTCCGACGGTCTCCACTCCTACGAGCAGTACTTC
J gene: TRBJ1-2; D gene: TRBD1; clone size: -; V gene: TRBV7-8; CDR3 protein: CASSPDRDSGSGRFLYGYTF; CDR3 DNA: TGTGCCAGCAGCCCGGACCGGGACAGCGGATCTGGGAGGTTTCTCTATGGCTACACCTTC
J gene: TRBJ2-3; D gene: -; clone size: once; V gene: TRBV10-2; CDR3 protein: CASSEGSPRNTDTQYF; CDR3 DNA: TGCGCCAGCAGTGAAGGTTCACCCAGAAACACAGATACGCAGTATTTT
J gene: TRBJ1-1; D gene: -; clone size: few; V gene: TRBV29-1; CDR3 protein: CSVVGSLMNTEAFF; CDR3 DNA: TGCAGCGTTGTTGGCAGCCTGATGAACACTGAAGCTTTCTTT
J gene: TRBJ2-5; D gene: -; clone size: -; V gene: TRBV7-6; CDR3 protein: CASSLGHRGETQYF; CDR3 DNA: TGTGCCAGCAGCTTAGGACACCGTGGGGAGACCCAGTACTTC
J gene: TRBJ1-2; D gene: -; clone size: once; V gene: TRBV27; CDR3 protein: CASSATVAYGYTF; CDR3 DNA: TGTGCCAGCAGCGCGACCGTCGCCTATGGCTACACCTTC
J gene: TRBJ1-2; D gene: -; clone size: -; V gene: TRBV7-9; CDR3 protein: CASSADLYGYTF; CDR3 DNA: TGTGCCAGCAGCGCTGATCTCTATGGCTACACCTTC
J gene: TRBJ2-5; D gene: TRBD1; clone size: -; V gene: TRBV11-3; CDR3 protein: CASSFTGGETQYF; CDR3 DNA: TGTGCCAGCAGCTTCACAGGGGGAGAGACCCAGTACTTC
J gene: TRBJ2-7; D gene: -; clone size: -; V gene: TRBV5-1; CDR3 protein: CASSGDVGDEQYF; CDR3 DNA: TGCGCCAGCAGCGGCGACGTGGGGGACGAGCAGTACTTC
J gene: TRBJ1-2; D gene: TRBD1; clone size: -; V gene: TRBV19; CDR3 protein: CASSIGQGAPNYGYTF; CDR3 DNA: TGTGCCAGTAGTATAGGACAGGGGGCACCCAACTATGGCTACACCTTC
J gene: TRBJ2-2; D gene: TRBD2; clone size: -; V gene: TRBV25-1; CDR3 protein: CASSVLTSGGYTGELFF; CDR3 DNA: TGTGCCAGCAGTGTGCTGACTAGCGGGGGTTACACCGGGGAGCTGTTTTTT
J gene: TRBJ2-7; D gene: TRBD1; clone size: -; V gene: TRBV4-2; CDR3 protein: CASSQDTGAHEQYF; CDR3 DNA: TGTGCCAGCAGCCAAGATACAGGGGCGCACGAGCAGTACTTC
J gene: TRBJ2-7; D gene: TRBD1; clone size: few; V gene: TRBV4-2; CDR3 protein: CASSQVDTGAYEQYF; CDR3 DNA: TGTGCCAGCAGCCAAGTAGACACAGGGGCCTACGAGCAGTACTTC
J gene: TRBJ1-2; D gene: -; clone size: -; V gene: TRBV6-1; CDR3 protein: CASSEWSDYGYTF; CDR3 DNA: TGTGCCAGCAGTGAATGGAGCGACTATGGCTACACCTTC
J gene: TRBJ2-7; D gene: -; clone size: medium-sized; V gene: TRBV15; CDR3 protein: CATSSAGVGGRSYEQYF; CDR3 DNA: TGTGCCACCAGCAGTGCCGGTGTCGGAGGGCGGTCCTACGAGCAGTACTTC
J gene: TRBJ2-7; D gene: -; clone size: -; V gene: TRBV4-3; CDR3 protein: CASSQDEGNEQYF; CDR3 DNA: TGCGCCAGCAGCCAAGATGAGGGGAACGAGCAGTACTTC
J gene: TRBJ1-3; D gene: -; clone size: -; V gene: TRBV2; CDR3 protein: CASSENRFTGNTIYF; CDR3 DNA: TGTGCCAGCAGTGAAAACAGGTTCACTGGAAACACCATATATTTT
J gene: TRBJ1-4; D gene: -; clone size: -; V gene: TRBV5-1; CDR3 protein: CASRLSGSRDEKLFF; CDR3 DNA: TGCGCCAGCAGACTATCAGGGTCCAGAGATGAAAAACTGTTTTTT
J gene: TRBJ1-5; D gene: -; clone size: -; V gene: TRBV19; CDR3 protein: CASSITQGSYQPQHF; CDR3 DNA: TGTGCCAGTAGTATTACCCAGGGGTCGTATCAGCCCCAGCATTTT
J gene: TRBJ1-3; D gene: TRBD1; clone size: -; V gene: TRBV29-1; CDR3 protein: CSVAGGADTIYF; CDR3 DNA: TGCAGCGTTGCAGGGGGCGCGGACACCATATATTTT
J gene: TRBJ2-2; D gene: TRBD2; clone size: -; V gene: TRBV5-1; CDR3 protein: CASTLMTSGGPNTGELFF; CDR3 DNA: TGCGCCAGCACCTTAATGACTAGCGGGGGGCCTAACACCGGGGAGCTGTTTTTT